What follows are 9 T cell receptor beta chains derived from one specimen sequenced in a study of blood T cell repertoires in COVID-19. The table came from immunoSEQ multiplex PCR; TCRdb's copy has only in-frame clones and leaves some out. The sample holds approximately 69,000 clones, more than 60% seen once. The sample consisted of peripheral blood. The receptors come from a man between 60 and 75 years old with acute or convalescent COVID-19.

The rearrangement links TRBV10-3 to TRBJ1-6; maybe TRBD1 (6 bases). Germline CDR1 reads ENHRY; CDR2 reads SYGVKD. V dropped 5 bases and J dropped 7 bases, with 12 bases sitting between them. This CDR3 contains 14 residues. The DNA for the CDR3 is TGTGCCATCAGTCAGACAGGAGCAAATTCACCCCTCCACTTT. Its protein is CAISQTGANSPLHF.

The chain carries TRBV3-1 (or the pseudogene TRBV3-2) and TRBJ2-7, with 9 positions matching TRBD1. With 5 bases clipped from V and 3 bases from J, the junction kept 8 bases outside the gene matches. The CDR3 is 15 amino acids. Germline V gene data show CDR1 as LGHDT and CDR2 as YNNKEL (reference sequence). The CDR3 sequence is CASSFGQGTRYEQYF. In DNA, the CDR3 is TGTGCCAGCAGCTTCGGACAGGGGACACGCTACGAGCAGTACTTC.

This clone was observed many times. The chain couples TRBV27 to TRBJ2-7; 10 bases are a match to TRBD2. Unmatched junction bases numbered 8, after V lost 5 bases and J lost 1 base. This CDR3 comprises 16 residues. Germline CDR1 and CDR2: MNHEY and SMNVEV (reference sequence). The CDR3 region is CASSNLLAGGSYEQYF. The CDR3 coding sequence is TGTGCCAGCAGTAACCTTTTAGCGGGAGGATCCTACGAGCAGTACTTC.

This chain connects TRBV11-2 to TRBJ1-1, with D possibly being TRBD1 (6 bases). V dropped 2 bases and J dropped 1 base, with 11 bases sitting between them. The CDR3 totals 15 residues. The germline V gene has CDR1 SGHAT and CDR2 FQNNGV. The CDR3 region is CASSLTGQQNTEAFF. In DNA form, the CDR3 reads TGTGCCAGCAGCTTAACTGGACAGCAGAACACTGAAGCTTTCTTT.

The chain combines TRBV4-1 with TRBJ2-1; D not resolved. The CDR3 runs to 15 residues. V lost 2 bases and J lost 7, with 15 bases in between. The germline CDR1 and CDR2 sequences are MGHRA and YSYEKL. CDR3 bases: TGCGCCAGCAGCCAAATGGGCAGCCTTAGTAATGAGCAGTTCTTC. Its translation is CASSQMGSLSNEQFF.

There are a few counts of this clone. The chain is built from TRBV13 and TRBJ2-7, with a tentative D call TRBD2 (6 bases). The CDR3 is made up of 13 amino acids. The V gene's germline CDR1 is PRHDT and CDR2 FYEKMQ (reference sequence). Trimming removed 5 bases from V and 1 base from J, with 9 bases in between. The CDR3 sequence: CASSAEGSYEQYF. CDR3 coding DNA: TGTGCCAGCAGCGCGGAGGGGTCCTACGAGCAGTACTTC.

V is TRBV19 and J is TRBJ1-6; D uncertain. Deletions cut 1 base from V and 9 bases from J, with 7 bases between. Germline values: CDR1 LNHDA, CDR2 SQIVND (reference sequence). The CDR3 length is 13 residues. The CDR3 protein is CASSIGLSSPLHF. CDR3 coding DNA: TGTGCCAGTAGTATAGGGCTGTCTTCACCCCTCCACTTT.

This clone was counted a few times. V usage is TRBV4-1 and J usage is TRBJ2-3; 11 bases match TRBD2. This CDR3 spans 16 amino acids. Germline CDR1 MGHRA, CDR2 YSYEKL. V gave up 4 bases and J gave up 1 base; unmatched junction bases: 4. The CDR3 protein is CASSLSGGAGTDTQYF. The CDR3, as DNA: TGCGCCAGCAGCCTTAGCGGGGGGGCAGGCACAGATACGCAGTATTTT.

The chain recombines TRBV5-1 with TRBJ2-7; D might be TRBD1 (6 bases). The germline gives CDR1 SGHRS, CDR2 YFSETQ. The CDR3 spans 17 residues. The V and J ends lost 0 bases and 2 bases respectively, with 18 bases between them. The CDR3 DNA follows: TGCGCCAGCAGCTTGGAACGGGACACCTATGACCCCTACGAGCAGTACTTC. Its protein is CASSLERDTYDPYEQYF.